The 7 T cell receptor beta chains below come from one sample, sequenced in a study of blood T cell repertoires in COVID-19. This table comes from immunoSEQ multiplex PCR, and its TCRdb copy is limited to in-frame clones, with some not included. The data hold roughly 380,000 clones, with about four fifths observed a single time. Sequenced sample: peripheral blood. These receptors originate from a human donor with acute or convalescent COVID-19. The donor label of this sample is uncertain.

This rearrangement joins TRBV9 to TRBJ2-3; no reliable D call. There are 14 residues in the CDR3. V lost 4 bases and J 2 bases, leaving 11 bases between the germline ends. The germline gives CDR1 SGDLS, CDR2 YYNGEE. The CDR3: CASSYSTATDTQYF. DNA for the CDR3: TGTGCCAGCAGCTATAGCACGGCCACAGATACGCAGTATTTT.

This clone was counted a few times. This chain joins TRBV28 and TRBJ1-2, with D possibly being TRBD1 (5 bases). Germline CDR1 and CDR2: MDHEN and SYDVKM. V shed 7 bases and J shed 11 bases, with 20 bases lying between them. The CDR3 covers 13 residues. CDR3 nucleotides: TGTGCCAGCACTCCCAACCCGGGGGTCCAGTACACCTTC. This encodes CASTPNPGVQYTF.

V usage is TRBV6-1 and J usage is TRBJ1-1, with TRBD1 identical over 7 bases. The CDR3 length is 17 residues. From germline, CDR1 is MNHNS and CDR2 SASEGT. The V segment lost 0 bases and the J segment 5 bases; nucleotides outside the gene matches: 12. The CDR3 loop reads CASSEALAGGMGTEAFF. CDR3 coding DNA: TGTGCCAGCAGTGAAGCGCTGGCAGGGGGAATGGGAACTGAAGCTTTCTTT.

The gene calls are TRBV10-1 and TRBJ2-3, with D tentatively TRBD1 (5 bases). The CDR3 sequence is 13 residues long. Germline assignment: CDR1 WNHNN and CDR2 SYGVQD (reference sequence). Trimming removed 4 bases at V and 5 bases at J, with 10 bases between. Here the CDR3 DNA reads TGCGCCAGCAGTGGGGGCACGCGAGATACGCAGTATTTT. It is translated as CASSGGTRDTQYF.

The chain combines TRBV2 with TRBJ1-1, with D possibly matching TRBD1 (6 bases). This CDR3 is built from 12 residues. The V end was cut by 7 bases, the J end by 8 bases, with 14 bases between. Germline assignment: CDR1 SNHLY and CDR2 FYNNEI. DNA for the CDR3: TGTGCCAGCATTCTCGAGGACAGCGAAGCTTTCTTT. This sequence encodes CASILEDSEAFF.

The rearrangement joins TRBV7-2 to TRBJ2-1; 8 bases fit TRBD2. V lost 7 bases, J lost 2 bases, and 4 bases stayed unmatched. This CDR3 is 14 amino acids long. Looked up from germline, CDR1 is SGHTA and CDR2 is FQGNSA. CDR3 amino acids: CASKSGGPYNEQFF. Here the CDR3 DNA reads TGTGCCAGCAAGAGCGGGGGACCCTACAATGAGCAGTTCTTC.

Points on this clone: Other DNA sequences in the sample encode the same CDR3. This chain uses TRBV19 with TRBJ2-7; TRBD1 aligns across 8 bases. The germline V gene encodes CDR1 LNHDA and CDR2 SQIVND (reference sequence). Trimming at V came to 2 bases and at J to 2 bases, leaving 2 bases not matched to a gene. This CDR3 region has 14 residues. The CDR3 sequence: CASSIWDRPYEQYF. The DNA of the CDR3 is TGTGCCAGTAGTATATGGGACAGGCCCTACGAGCAGTACTTC.